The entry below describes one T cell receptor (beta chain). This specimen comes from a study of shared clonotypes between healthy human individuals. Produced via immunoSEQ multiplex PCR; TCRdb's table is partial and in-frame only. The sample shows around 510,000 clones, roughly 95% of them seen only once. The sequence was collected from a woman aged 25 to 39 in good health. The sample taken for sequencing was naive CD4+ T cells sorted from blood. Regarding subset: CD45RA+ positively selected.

The CDR3 coding sequence is TGTGCCAGTCCATCGGGGTGTACTAATGAAAAACTGTTTTTT. This gives the protein CASPSGCTNEKLFF. The chain carries TRBV19 and TRBJ1-4; D gene uncertain. Germline assignment: CDR1 LNHDA and CDR2 SQIVND (reference sequence). This CDR3 contains 14 residues. The V and J ends lost 8 bases and 2 bases respectively, with 12 bases between them. Together with reference TRBV19 and TRBJ1-4, the CDR3 gives the full variable domain: DGGITQSPKYLFRKEGQNVTLSCEQNLNHDAMYWYRQDPGQGLRLIYYSQIVNDFQKGDIAEGYSVSREKKESFPLTVTSAQKNPTAFYLCASPSGCTNEKLFFGSGTQLSVL.